One TCR beta chain is described in this entry. Its target is not known. Regarding treatment: oral pan-JAK inhibitor, 5-10 mg twice daily. With 4 bases clipped from V and 2 bases from J, the junction kept 4 bases outside the gene matches. Germline V gives CDR1 SNHLY, CDR2 FYNNEI. The CDR3 contains 15 residues. RNA was extracted and reverse transcribed into cDNA as the sequencing template. The protocol was immunoSEQ multiplex PCR, while the TCRdb copy is restricted to in-frame clones and leaves out a portion. The sample gives around 190,000 clones, 60% to 70% of which show up once; over 0.55% is in the top ten. The data belong to a study of CD8+ T cells in alopecia areata. General study points: Tofacitinib significantly reduced both scalp clonality and expanded CD8+ clones among the top 100.

The source material was CD4+ T cells sorted from blood, sampled at week 4, from a patient treated with tofacitinib. The sequence derives from a human donor with alopecia areata. The chain couples TRBV2 to TRBJ1-2; 10 nucleotides line up with TRBD1. The CDR3: CASSGGQGRNYGYTF. The CDR3 DNA reads as TGTGCCAGCAGTGGGGGACAGGGGAGAAACTATGGCTACACCTTC. Supplemented by reference TRBV2 and TRBJ1-2, the full variable domain reads EPEVTQTPSHQVTQMGQEVILRCVPISNHLYFYWYRQILGQKVEFLVSFYNNEISEKSEIFDDQFSVERPDGSNFTLKIRSTKLEDSAMYFCASSGGQGRNYGYTFGSGTRLTVV.